These T cell receptor beta chains were read from a single sample in a study of cytotoxic CD8 clonotypes in ibrutinib-treated CLL. Some clones are missing from TCRdb's copy, which holds only in-frame ones; the method was immunoSEQ multiplex PCR. The profile shows roughly 180,000 clones, approximately 80% of them singletons. Sequencing was performed on PBMCs, taken after 24 months of ibrutinib treatment. Receptors were obtained from a human donor with chronic lymphocytic leukemia. The CDR3 runs from the conserved cysteine through the conserved F or W. Fields, in order: D gene, V gene, J gene, clone size, CDR3 protein, CDR3 DNA. A D gene is named only where the DNA matches it firmly. Size values are once, few and many counts, or a class for expanded clones, and some rows have none.

d_gene: -
v_gene: TRBV4-3
j_gene: TRBJ2-4
abundance: -
CDR3aa: CASSVRAGNIQYF
CDR3nt: TGCGCCAGCAGTGTCAGGGCGGGAAACATTCAGTACTTC

d_gene: -
v_gene: TRBV7-2
j_gene: TRBJ1-5
abundance: -
CDR3aa: CASSRGDVSNQPQHF
CDR3nt: TGTGCCAGCAGCCGAGGGGATGTTAGCAATCAGCCCCAGCATTTT

d_gene: TRBD1
v_gene: TRBV5-4
j_gene: TRBJ2-7
abundance: -
CDR3aa: CASSQGQDTYEQYF
CDR3nt: TGTGCCAGCAGCCAGGGACAGGACACCTACGAGCAGTACTTC

d_gene: -
v_gene: TRBV2
j_gene: TRBJ2-5
abundance: -
CDR3aa: CASSVSWALQETQYF
CDR3nt: TGTGCCAGCAGTGTATCGTGGGCCCTCCAAGAGACCCAGTACTTC

d_gene: TRBD1
v_gene: TRBV7-2
j_gene: TRBJ1-5
abundance: -
CDR3aa: CASSLESGGNQPQHF
CDR3nt: TGTGCCAGCAGCTTAGAATCAGGGGGCAACCAGCCCCAGCATTTT

d_gene: -
v_gene: TRBV14
j_gene: TRBJ1-1
abundance: -
CDR3aa: CASSQEAGGHQNTEAFF
CDR3nt: TGTGCCAGCAGCCAAGAGGCGGGGGGCCACCAGAACACTGAAGCTTTCTTT

d_gene: -
v_gene: TRBV6-5
j_gene: TRBJ2-2
abundance: -
CDR3aa: CASSYETFPGELFF
CDR3nt: TGTGCCAGCAGTTACGAGACCTTCCCCGGGGAGCTGTTTTTT

d_gene: -
v_gene: TRBV18
j_gene: TRBJ2-5
abundance: few
CDR3aa: CASSREETQYF
CDR3nt: TGTGCCAGCTCACGAGAGGAGACCCAGTACTTC

d_gene: -
v_gene: TRBV28
j_gene: TRBJ2-5
abundance: -
CDR3aa: CASLPRVRETQYF
CDR3nt: TGTGCCAGCCTCCCGAGGGTTCGAGAGACCCAGTACTTC

d_gene: -
v_gene: TRBV30
j_gene: TRBJ1-6
abundance: -
CDR3aa: CAWSGIKTANSPLHF
CDR3nt: TGTGCCTGGAGTGGAATCAAGACGGCGAATTCACCCCTCCACTTT

d_gene: -
v_gene: TRBV6-4
j_gene: TRBJ1-5
abundance: -
CDR3aa: CASSDNQALNQPQHF
CDR3nt: TGTGCCAGCAGTGACAATCAGGCCTTGAATCAGCCCCAGCATTTT

d_gene: -
v_gene: TRBV7-8
j_gene: TRBJ1-6
abundance: few
CDR3aa: CASSRRNQLTYNSPLHF
CDR3nt: TGTGCCAGCAGTAGGAGGAACCAGCTCACCTATAATTCACCCCTCCACTTT

d_gene: TRBD1
v_gene: TRBV2
j_gene: TRBJ1-1
abundance: -
CDR3aa: CASRGTANRGTEAFF
CDR3nt: TGTGCCAGCAGAGGGACAGCCAATCGGGGCACTGAAGCTTTCTTT